These 3 T cell receptor beta chains came from one sample sequenced in a study of sequential checkpoint blockade in melanoma (dated by TCRdb to between 2018 and 2020). What this sample's treatment or condition label stands for: randomized to nivolumab then ipilimumab (arm A) or the reverse (arm B). Libraries came from the immunoSEQ multiplex PCR assay. The source is immuneACCESS, and TCRdb retained only in-frame sequences with V and J called. Part of the clones is not carried over; for the studies checked, unresolved V genes explain less than half of this, and the remainder is unexplained. Across this sample there are some 6,900 clones, with more than 75% seen only once. The ten largest clones represent almost 7.5% of the sample. The sequencing here drew on CD8+ T cells sorted from blood (inferred from file names), taken from a patient given nivolumab and ipilimumab in sequence. Receptors originate from a human donor with melanoma.

The rearrangement uses TRBV4-1 and TRBJ2-7; TRBD2 agrees at 11 bases. Germline lookup yields CDR1 MGHRA and CDR2 YSYEKL. The junction had 4 bases not matched to a gene; V was cut back by 2 bases and J by 4 bases. CDR3 size: 15 residues. The CDR3 region has the DNA TGCGCCAGCAGCCAAAATAGCGGGAGGGGGTACGAGCAGTACTTC. Translation gives CASSQNSGRGYEQYF.

The V call is TRBV9, the J call TRBJ2-3; D gene ambiguous. The germline V gene has CDR1 SGDLS and CDR2 YYNGEE. V lost 0 bases and J 2 bases, leaving 7 bases between the germline ends. The CDR3 length is 14 residues. CDR3 residues: CASSVGAFTDTQYF. The CDR3 DNA reads as TGTGCCAGCAGCGTAGGGGCTTTCACAGATACGCAGTATTTT.

The chain uses TRBV9 and TRBJ2-4; 7 bases line up with TRBD1. CDR3 length: 13 residues. The V gene's germline CDR1 is SGDLS and CDR2 YYNGEE. J lost 6 bases, V lost 3 bases, and 3 bases had no gene match. CDR3 sequence reads: CASSGQGSNIQYF. In DNA form, the CDR3 reads TGTGCCAGCAGCGGACAGGGATCAAACATTCAGTACTTC.